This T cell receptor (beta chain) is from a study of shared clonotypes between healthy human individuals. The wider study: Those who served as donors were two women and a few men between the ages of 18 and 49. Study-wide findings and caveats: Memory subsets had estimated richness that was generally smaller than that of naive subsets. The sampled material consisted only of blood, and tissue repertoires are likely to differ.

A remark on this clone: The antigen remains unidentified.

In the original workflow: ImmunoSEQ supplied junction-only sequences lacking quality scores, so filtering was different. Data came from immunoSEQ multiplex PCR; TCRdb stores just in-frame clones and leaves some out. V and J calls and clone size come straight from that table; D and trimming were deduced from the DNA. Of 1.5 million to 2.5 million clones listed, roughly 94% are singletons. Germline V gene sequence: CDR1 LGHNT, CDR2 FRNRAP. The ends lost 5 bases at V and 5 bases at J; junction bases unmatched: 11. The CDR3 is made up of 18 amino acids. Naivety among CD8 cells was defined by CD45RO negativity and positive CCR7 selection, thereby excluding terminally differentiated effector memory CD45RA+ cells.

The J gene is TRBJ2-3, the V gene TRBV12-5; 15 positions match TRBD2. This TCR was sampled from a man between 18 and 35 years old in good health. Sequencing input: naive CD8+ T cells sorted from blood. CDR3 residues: CASGPRGSGLAGGDTQYF. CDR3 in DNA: TGTGCTAGTGGTCCCCGGGGATCGGGACTAGCGGGAGGAGATACGCAGTATTTT.